This T cell receptor (beta chain) was retrieved from a study of cytomegalovirus exposure and HLA in healthy donors. General study findings and limits: Rarity held for most TCR sequences, but there were some public TCRs that occurred in many donors.

With regard to this clone: Its antigen is not known.

With 60 Vbeta and 13 Jbeta primers, the PCR was carried out. Produced via immunoSEQ multiplex PCR; TCRdb's table is partial and in-frame only. The profile covers approximately 150,000 clones, with approximately 68% appearing a single time and approximately 2% taken by the ten largest. CDR3 length: 16 amino acids. Input material: PBMCs. The chain recombines TRBV12-2 with TRBJ2-3; TRBD2, as called in the table, went unchecked against the DNA. TRBV12-2 is flagged as a pseudogene. The TCR sequence derives from a man aged 35-49 years in good health and CMV-seronegative. CDR3 amino acids: CASRLGIAEGTDTQYF. DNA for the CDR3: TGTGCAAGTCGCTTAGGAATAGCGGAGGGGACAGATACGCAGTATTTT.